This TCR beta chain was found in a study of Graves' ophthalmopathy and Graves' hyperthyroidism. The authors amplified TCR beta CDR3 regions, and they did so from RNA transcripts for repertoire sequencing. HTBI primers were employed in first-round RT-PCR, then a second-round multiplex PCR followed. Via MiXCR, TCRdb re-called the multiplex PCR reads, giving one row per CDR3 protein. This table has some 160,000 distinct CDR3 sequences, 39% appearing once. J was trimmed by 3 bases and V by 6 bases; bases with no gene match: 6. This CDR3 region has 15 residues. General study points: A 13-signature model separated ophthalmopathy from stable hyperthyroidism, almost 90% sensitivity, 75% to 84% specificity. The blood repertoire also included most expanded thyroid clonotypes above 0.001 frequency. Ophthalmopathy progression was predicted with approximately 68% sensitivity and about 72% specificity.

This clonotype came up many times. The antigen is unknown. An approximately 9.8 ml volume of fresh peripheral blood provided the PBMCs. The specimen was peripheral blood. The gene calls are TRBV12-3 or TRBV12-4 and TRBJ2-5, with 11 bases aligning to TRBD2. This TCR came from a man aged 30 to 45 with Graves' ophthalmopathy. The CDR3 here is CASRIAGGAKETQYF. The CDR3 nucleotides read TGTGCCAGCAGAATAGCGGGAGGGGCCAAAGAGACCCAGTACTTC.